These T cell receptor beta chains were read from a single sample in a study of metastatic and nonmetastatic thyroid tumors. From the PCR reads, TCRdb re-called clones with MiXCR. The sample lists some 86,000 clones, 12% occurring once. Specimen: tumor tissue. Every receptor here comes from a female donor with papillary thyroid cancer or a benign thyroid nodule (not recorded which). Some clones in this sample may be carry-over from other donors' samples. The CDR3 runs from the conserved cysteine through the conserved F or W. D genes are given only for firm matches. Part of the rows lack a size; the others show once, few, many or a class for expanded clones.

J,V,size,D,DNA,CDR3
TRBJ1-4,TRBV2,many,NA,TGTGCCAGCAGTCACAGGGATAGTAGGACTAATGAAAAACTGTTTTTT,CASSHRDSRTNEKLFF
TRBJ2-7,TRBV6-1,many,TRBD2,TGTGCCAGCAGAATCGGGACTAGCCGGGGAGAGCAGTACTTC,CASRIGTSRGEQYF
TRBJ2-1,TRBV6-1,many,NA,TGTGCCAGCAGTTCTCTGCGGGAGCAGTTCTTC,CASSSLREQFF
TRBJ1-2,TRBV20-1,many,TRBD1,TGCGGATGCGGGACAGGAAACTATGGCTACACCTTC,CGCGTGNYGYTF
TRBJ1-1,TRBV12-3/TRBV12-4,many,NA,TGTGCCAGCAGTTTAGAAAGGCTCACTGAAGCTTTCTTT,CASSLERLTEAFF
TRBJ1-2,TRBV27,many,TRBD1,TGTGCCAGCAGTTCACAGGGGCTCCTGGGAGGCTACACCTTC,CASSSQGLLGGYTF
TRBJ2-5,TRBV11-2,many,NA,TGTGCCAGCAGCGCAGGTTACAGAGAGACCCAGTACTTC,CASSAGYRETQYF
TRBJ1-1,TRBV5-4,NA,NA,TGTGCCAGCAGCCCGGGACAAATCGGGAACACTGAAGCTTTCTTT,CASSPGQIGNTEAFF
TRBJ2-2,TRBV12-3/TRBV12-4,many,TRBD2,TGTGCCAGCAGTCCGCGGAGCGGGAGGGCCGTTGCCGGGGAGCTGTTTTTT,CASSPRSGRAVAGELFF
TRBJ2-7,TRBV5-1,many,NA,TGCGCCAGCAGCTTGGGGACAGTAATCTCCTACGAGCAGTACTTC,CASSLGTVISYEQYF
TRBJ1-5,TRBV6-1,many,TRBD1,TGTGCCAGCAGTGCCATCGGACAGGGCACTAGCAATCAGCCCCAGCATTTT,CASSAIGQGTSNQPQHF
TRBJ2-2,TRBV12-3/TRBV12-4,many,TRBD1,TGTGCCAGCATCCCTAAAGCAGGGGGTTCCACCGGGGAGCTGTTTTTT,CASIPKAGGSTGELFF
TRBJ2-3,TRBV11-1,many,NA,TGTGCCAGCAGCTGGCGGAGGACAGATACGCAGTATTTT,CASSWRRTDTQYF
TRBJ2-7,TRBV29-1,many,NA,TGCAGCGTCCTGGGGAGCGCCTACGAGCAGTACTTC,CSVLGSAYEQYF
TRBJ1-1,TRBV5-1,many,NA,TGCGCCAGCAGCTTGCGGGGTGAAGCTTTCTTT,CASSLRGEAFF
TRBJ1-2,TRBV6-6,many,NA,TGTGCCAGCAGTTACACAACCGGGACAAACTATGGCTACACCTTC,CASSYTTGTNYGYTF
TRBJ1-5,TRBV6-1,many,NA,TGTGCCAGCAGTCTGGGGGACTATAGCAATCAGCCCCAGCATTTT,CASSLGDYSNQPQHF
TRBJ1-1,TRBV19,many,TRBD1,TGTGCCAGTAGTAACGGACAGGTTCTGTTCGCAGAAGCTTTCTTT,CASSNGQVLFAEAFF
TRBJ2-5,TRBV29-1,many,TRBD2,TGCAGCGTCGGGACTAGCGGGACCCTCCAAGAGACCCAGTACTTC,CSVGTSGTLQETQYF
TRBJ2-7,TRBV28,many,TRBD1,TGTGCCACCTCTTTGGGACAGGGGCAGTACTTC,CATSLGQGQYF
TRBJ1-1,TRBV11-2,many,NA,TGTGCCAGCAGCTTAGGCCGAGGGACTGAAGCTTTCTTT,CASSLGRGTEAFF
TRBJ2-2,TRBV11-1,many,TRBD2,TGTGCCAGCAGTTTAGCGGGAGGCCCAGTCTCCGGGGAGCTGTTTTTT,CASSLAGGPVSGELFF
TRBJ1-1,TRBV7-3,many,NA,TGTGCCAGCAGCTTAATGGGGGGCAGGGGGAACACTGAAGCTTTCTTT,CASSLMGGRGNTEAFF
TRBJ2-7,TRBV5-1,many,TRBD1,TGCGCCAGCAGCACGTCGACAGGGGCCTACTACGAGCAGTACTTC,CASSTSTGAYYEQYF
TRBJ2-2,TRBV11-2,many,NA,TGTGCCAGCAGCACCCGATCGGGGGCCGGGGAGCTGTTTTTT,CASSTRSGAGELFF
TRBJ2-2,TRBV11-2,few,NA,TGTGCCAGCAGCATTTCGGGCCTGGCCGGGGAGCTGTTTTTT,CASSISGLAGELFF
TRBJ2-5,TRBV5-6,few,NA,TGTGCCAGCAGCCGGGACATGTGGGGGGGGACCCAGTACTTC,CASSRDMWGGTQYF
TRBJ1-5,TRBV20-1,many,NA,TGCAGTGCTAGAGATCTCAGAGACGGGGGAGGGAATCAGCCCCAGCATTTT,CSARDLRDGGGNQPQHF
TRBJ1-4,TRBV6-1,many,TRBD1,TGTGCCAGCAGGGCGGACAGGGCCGATGAAAAACTGTTTTTT,CASRADRADEKLFF
TRBJ2-3,TRBV20-1,many,TRBD2,TGCAGTGCTAGTTGGGCTAGCGGGAGCCTGGATACGCAGTATTTT,CSASWASGSLDTQYF
TRBJ1-1,TRBV6-1,many,NA,TGTGCCAGCAGGAGAAACACTGAAGCTTTCTTT,CASRRNTEAFF
TRBJ2-7,TRBV6-1,NA,NA,TGTGCCAGCAGTGAAGGGGGAGGCTACTACGAGCAGTACTTC,CASSEGGGYYEQYF
TRBJ2-7,TRBV20-1,many,TRBD2,TGCAGTGCTAGAGAGGCTAGCGGGGCCTACGAGCAGTACTTC,CSAREASGAYEQYF
TRBJ1-1,TRBV7-9,many,TRBD1,TGTGCCAGCAGCGACAGGGACTCTGAATCTTTCTTT,CASSDRDSESFF
TRBJ2-5,TRBV6-6,NA,NA,TGTGACAGAAGTTACTCGCTCGGGGACGGCCAAGAGACCCAGTACTTC,CDRSYSLGDGQETQYF
TRBJ2-7,TRBV5-1,NA,NA,TGCGCCAGCAGGGAGGGAAGCTCCTACGAGCAGTACTTC,CASREGSSYEQYF
TRBJ2-5,TRBV29-1,few,TRBD1,TGCAGCGTTGGGGACAGGGTCCTTCAAGAGACCCAGTACTTC,CSVGDRVLQETQYF
TRBJ1-1,TRBV29-1,many,NA,TGCAGCGCTGCGGGACGAAGCGGGAACACTGAAGCTTTCTTT,CSAAGRSGNTEAFF
TRBJ2-1,TRBV24-1,many,NA,TGTGCCACCAGTGAATCTCTGACTGACGCAACGTCCTACAATGAGCAGTTCTTC,CATSESLTDATSYNEQFF
TRBJ1-1,TRBV27,many,NA,TGTGCCAGCAGTTTCAGAGACCTGACTGAAGCTTTCTTT,CASSFRDLTEAFF
TRBJ2-1,TRBV5-1,NA,TRBD2,TGCGCCAGCAGCTTTTCCGGGAGGGCCTTTCTCAATGAGCAGTTCTTC,CASSFSGRAFLNEQFF
TRBJ1-1,TRBV3-1,many,NA,TGTGCCAGCAGCCAAGCTGGAGGGAGGGGGGCTTTCTTT,CASSQAGGRGAFF
TRBJ2-5,TRBV9,many,NA,TGTGCCAGCAGCAAGAGTCCCAGAGAACCGACTGGGACCCAGTACTTC,CASSKSPREPTGTQYF
TRBJ1-6,TRBV20-1,many,NA,TGCAGTGCTAGATGGGGCGGATTACTTAATTCACCCCTCCACTTT,CSARWGGLLNSPLHF
TRBJ1-2,TRBV15,many,NA,TGTGCCACCAGCAACTGGGAGGGCTACACCTTC,CATSNWEGYTF
TRBJ1-5,TRBV12-3/TRBV12-4,many,TRBD1,TGTGCCAGCAGTTCCCAACAGGGGGCGGGACAGCCCCAGCATTTT,CASSSQQGAGQPQHF
TRBJ2-2,TRBV4-1,many,TRBD1,TGCGCCAGCAGCCTCCGGGACAGGGCTACCGGGGAGCTGTTTTTT,CASSLRDRATGELFF
TRBJ1-2,TRBV7-6,many,TRBD1,TGTGCCAGCAGCTTAGCACCAGGGGAGACAGGGAACTATGGCTACACCTTC,CASSLAPGETGNYGYTF
TRBJ2-1,TRBV12-3/TRBV12-4,many,NA,TGTGCCAGCAGTCTCCCAGCGAGCCGTTACAATGAGCAGTTCTTC,CASSLPASRYNEQFF
TRBJ1-1,TRBV5-4,many,NA,TGTGCCAGCAGCTTGTTTGGGGTCCCCGGGGCTGAAGCTTTCTTT,CASSLFGVPGAEAFF
TRBJ2-2,TRBV5-6,many,TRBD2,TGTGCCAGCAGCTCAAGCTCTAGCGGGAGGAGGACCGGGGAGCTGTTTTTT,CASSSSSSGRRTGELFF
TRBJ2-7,TRBV7-6,many,TRBD1,TGTGCCAGCAGCCCCGGGACAGGGTCCTACGAGCAGTACTTC,CASSPGTGSYEQYF
TRBJ1-6,TRBV28,many,NA,TGTGCCAGCAGGGGGACAAGGGCCTATTCACCCCTCCACTTT,CASRGTRAYSPLHF
TRBJ2-3,TRBV10-2,many,TRBD1,TGCGCCAGCAGGGACAGGGAATGGAACACAGATACGCAGTATTTT,CASRDREWNTDTQYF
TRBJ2-5,TRBV27,many,TRBD2,TGTGCCAGCCAGAGGCTAGCGGGAGACGAGACCCAGTACTTC,CASQRLAGDETQYF